This T cell receptor (beta chain) appears in the sequencing data of a study of blood T cell repertoires in COVID-19. Study at large: PBMCs, B-cell-depleted T cells, or T cells were the source of the cDNA or gDNA that made up the material.

Sequenced by immunoSEQ multiplex PCR; TCRdb stores in-frame clones only, minus some. Of 110,000 to 150,000 clones detected, 88% appear once; the ten largest clones hold about 11%. This clone was detected only a few times. The CDR3 totals 15 residues. The trim removed 10 bases at V and 0 bases at J, leaving 9 bases unmatched. Germline CDR1 reads MNHNY; CDR2 reads SVGAGI (reference sequence). The J gene is TRBJ2-1, the V gene TRBV6-6; 7 bases agree with TRBD2. The clonotype originates from a man aged 50-60 years with active or convalescent COVID-19. Sequencing used peripheral blood. The CDR3 region is CATRRGGSSYNEQFF. In nucleotides, the CDR3 is TGTGCCACCCGGAGAGGCGGGAGCTCCTACAATGAGCAGTTCTTC.